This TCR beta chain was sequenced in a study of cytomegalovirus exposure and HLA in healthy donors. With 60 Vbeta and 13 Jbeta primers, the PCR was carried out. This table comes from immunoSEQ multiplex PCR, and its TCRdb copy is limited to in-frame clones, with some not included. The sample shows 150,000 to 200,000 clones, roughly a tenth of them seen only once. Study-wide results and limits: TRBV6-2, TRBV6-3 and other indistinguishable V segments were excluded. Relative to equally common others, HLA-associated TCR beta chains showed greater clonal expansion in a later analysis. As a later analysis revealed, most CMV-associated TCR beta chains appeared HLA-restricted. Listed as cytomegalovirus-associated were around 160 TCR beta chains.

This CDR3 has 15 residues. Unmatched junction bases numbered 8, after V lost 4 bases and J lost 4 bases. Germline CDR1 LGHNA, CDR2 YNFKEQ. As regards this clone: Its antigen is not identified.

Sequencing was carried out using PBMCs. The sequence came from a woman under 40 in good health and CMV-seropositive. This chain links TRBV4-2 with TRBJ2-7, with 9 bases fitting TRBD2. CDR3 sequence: CASSPLAGEDYEQYF. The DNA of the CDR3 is TGTGCCAGCAGCCCTTTAGCGGGAGAAGATTACGAGCAGTACTTC.